A selection of T cell receptor beta chains follows, all from one sample in a study of T cell repertoires in cytomegalovirus infection. For these receptors, no antigen is known. In TCRdb, the reads were re-called with MiXCR into one record per CDR3 protein. In the table there are 200,000 to 250,000 distinct CDR3 sequences, 38% of which are singletons. This material consisted of CD8+ T cells from cultured PBMCs, taken from culture after CMV antigen stimulation. These receptors were collected from a human donor in good health (CMV status not recorded). Some clones in this sample may be carry-over from other donors' samples. CDR3s include the opening cysteine and the closing phenylalanine or tryptophan. D genes are given only for firm matches. The listing skips clone size in some rows; elsewhere it reads once, few, many or a size class.

D,V,size,J,DNA,CDR3
TRBD1,TRBV14,few,TRBJ2-1,TGTGCCAGCAGCCTCGTACGTCTGGACAGGCGAGGGATAGATGAGCAGTTCTTC,CASSLVRLDRRGIDEQFF
TRBD1,TRBV14,NA,TRBJ1-2,TGTGCCAGCAGGCCCCTCAGCAGGGGGCGAAACTATGGCTACACCTTC,CASRPLSRGRNYGYTF
TRBD2,TRBV9,NA,TRBJ2-2,TGTGCCAGCAGTCCCCTCGGGGCGGGGGGGCCTGGGACCGGGGAGCTGTTTTTT,CASSPLGAGGPGTGELFF
NA,TRBV6-2/TRBV6-3,few,TRBJ2-1,TGTGCCAGCAGCCCAGGACACCCCTCCTACAATGAGCAGTTCTTC,CASSPGHPSYNEQFF
TRBD1,TRBV19,NA,TRBJ2-7,TGTGCCAGTAGTCTCCGGGACAGGGGCGGCGAGCAGTACTTC,CASSLRDRGGEQYF
NA,TRBV20-1,NA,TRBJ2-1,TGCAGTGCTAGAAGCGGGCGCTATGAGCAGTTCTTC,CSARSGRYEQFF
TRBD2,TRBV7-2,few,TRBJ2-5,TGTGCCAGCAGCTTAATCGCTAGCGGGGGGGGGGAGACCCAGTACTTC,CASSLIASGGGETQYF
NA,TRBV18,NA,TRBJ2-7,TGTGCCAGCTCACCTACACCGCCCCAGGCACTTCTAGGGGAGCAGTACTTC,CASSPTPPQALLGEQYF
NA,TRBV19,once,TRBJ1-2,TGTGGGTCGCGGGCGGACTATGGCTACACCTTC,CGSRADYGYTF
NA,TRBV19,NA,TRBJ2-1,TGTGCCAGTAGTATCGGGGGACGGGGCCCGTTCTTC,CASSIGGRGPFF
TRBD2,TRBV2,few,TRBJ2-1,TGTGCCAGCGGACTAGCGGGAGGGCCCGATGAGCAGTTCTTC,CASGLAGGPDEQFF
TRBD2,TRBV19,once,TRBJ2-1,TGTGCCAGTAGTATCCCCGGACTAGCGGGAGTCAATGAGCAGTTCTTC,CASSIPGLAGVNEQFF
NA,TRBV29-1,few,TRBJ2-7,TGCAGCGTTGTAGGACAGAACGAGCAGTACTTC,CSVVGQNEQYF